These T cell receptor beta chains were read from a single sample in a study of T cells in Graves' hyperthyroidism and ophthalmopathy. MiXCR, run by TCRdb on the multiplex PCR reads, gives a single entry per CDR3 protein. This table has under 500,000 distinct CDR3 sequences, around an eighth appearing once. The specimen sequenced was blood. The origin of the receptors is a man in his fifties with Graves' ophthalmopathy. Both conserved end residues are trimmed from each CDR3.

11	TRBV6-1	ASSDRMNTEAS
13	TRBV5-1	ASSLEGQGVYGYT
17	TRBV7-6	ASSLWTSGQWLNTGELF
12	TRBV2	ASRAGGSTDTQY
12	TRBV19	ASTPGREYNEQF
12	TRBV12-3/TRBV12-4	ASSRGSWSGEQY
13	TRBV7-2	ASSLSGRGGYEQY
14	TRBV9	ASSAPGQGLNTEAF
17	TRBV19	ASSSRGPTLSANTGELF
13	TRBV7-8	ASSLAGTPNYGYT
14	TRBV2	ASKTGAGSGANVLT
14	TRBV9	ASSPHRLANTGELF
16	TRBV11-2	ASSLDLFGLAELNEQF
16	TRBV27	ASSPYLGFAGYTGELF
13	TRBV4-2	ASSQVTLLDNEQF
11	TRBV5-1	ASSFGFQETQY
16	TRBV2	ASSESSGEGSAYNEQF
10	TRBV30	AWSSAAYEQY
13	TRBV6-1	ASSGAGGSTDTQY
11	TRBV20-1	SASPAGTDTQY
12	TRBV25-1	ASSRGGKNYGYT
10	TRBV2	ASTVARDEQY
13	TRBV11-1	ASSFAYGSQETQY
15	TRBV12-3/TRBV12-4	ASSLARMGGWSETQY
15	TRBV12-5	ASGLVQGQRDKWEAF
14	TRBV6-1	ASSEFRAGAYNEQF
14	TRBV6-2/TRBV6-3	ASSYRGLVSFYEQY
12	TRBV18	ASSPLEAGNTIY
19	TRBV19	ASSRSVSIGTGTPGTDTQY
14	TRBV5-1	ASSSSTGTGTYEQY
11	TRBV7-2	ASSPKVLETQY
12	TRBV30	AWSGPGGGSSAF
12	TRBV9	ASSVVRSGNTIY
15	TRBV5-1	ASSLGGQGTAYNEQL
11	TRBV12-3/TRBV12-4	ASTPGGWETQY
15	TRBV4-1	ASSQDVTRSAKNIQY
13	TRBV2	ASFPGGGEQETQY
8	TRBV29-1	SAGDYEQY
15	TRBV12-5	ASGYGTSGANTGELF
13	TRBV7-9	ASSLRLAGGHEQF
10	TRBV20-1	SAGRLAGERY
13	TRBV2	ASSYRAGLNQPQH
13	TRBV20-1	SARDMTYSTDTQY
12	TRBV20-1	SASIDRNSYEQY